The present T cell receptor beta chain was sequenced within a study of T cell responses to AZD1222 COVID-19 vaccine. Study as a whole: Whether given at about 4 or about 12 weeks, second doses were pooled.

General study points: In a largely white British group with more females than males, clonal diversity was possibly underestimated. Reports indicate that nearly half of spike-specific TCRs are directed at unmutated variant regions. All repertoire sampling was performed exclusively after the peak T cell response.

The protocol was immunoSEQ multiplex PCR, while the TCRdb copy is restricted to in-frame clones and leaves out a portion. The sample records approximately 180,000 clones, 90% being singletons. Worth noting for this clone: Its antigen is as yet unknown.

From germline, CDR1 is SGDLS and CDR2 YYNGEE. V lost 0 bases to trimming and J lost 5 bases, with 11 bases between them. CDR3 length: 14 amino acids. The starting material was peripheral blood, obtained on day 0 of AZD1222 vaccination. The chain is built from TRBV9 and TRBJ2-5; the D gene is possibly TRBD2 (5 bases). The receptor comes from an adult in good health. This chain's CDR3 is CASSVDPSLETQYF. CDR3 DNA: TGTGCCAGCAGCGTAGATCCTAGCCTGGAGACCCAGTACTTC. The entire variable domain, with the rest obtained from reference TRBV9 and TRBJ2-5, is as follows: DSGVTQTPKHLITATGQRVTLRCSPRSGDLSVYWYQQSLDQGLQFLIQYYNGEERAKGNILERFSAQQFPDLHSELNLSSLELGDSALYFCASSVDPSLETQYFGPGTRLLVL.